The 29 T cell receptor beta chains below were found in one sample sequenced in a study of a mutant IDH1 vaccine in newly diagnosed glioma. No antigen has been identified for these receptors. The time point was: week 47, end of study. It was 300 ug of mutant IDH1 20-mer peptide that made up each vaccine dose, given with topical imiquimod. The repertoire was sequenced with immunoSEQ multiplex PCR; TCRdb's copy has only in-frame clones and lacks some. The data show about 56,000 clones, over 80% seen once. Sequenced here: PBMCs, sampled from a glioma patient whose treatment included an IDH1 peptide vaccine. These receptors all stem from a woman aged 45 to 65 with glioma.

This clone came up a few times. The rearrangement joins TRBV4-1 to TRBJ1-1, with D possibly TRBD1 on 5 matching bases. The CDR3 length is 14 residues. Germline CDR1 and CDR2: MGHRA and YSYEKL. V lost 4 bases and J 4 bases, leaving 13 bases between the germline ends. In nucleotides, the CDR3 is TGCGCCAGCAGCCGAGGGGAAATAGCCACTGAAGCTTTCTTT. This encodes CASSRGEIATEAFF.

The chain uses TRBV7-2 and TRBJ1-5; D is perhaps TRBD1 (5 bases). Germline V gene data show CDR1 as SGHTA and CDR2 as FQGNSA. Trimming cost V 1 base and J 4 bases, with 14 bases left between them. This CDR3 comprises 16 residues. The CDR3 loop is CASSLVGGVGNQPQHF. In DNA form, the CDR3 reads TGTGCCAGCAGCTTAGTTGGGGGGGTGGGTAATCAGCCCCAGCATTTT.

V is TRBV7-3 and J is TRBJ2-3; D remains ambiguous. In germline, CDR1 is SGHTA, CDR2 FQGTGA. The V gene lost 3 bases and the J gene lost 6 bases, with 10 bases spanning the gap. The CDR3 spans 13 residues. The CDR3 DNA sequence: TGTGCCAGCAGCTTCGACTTCAGCGATACGCAGTATTTT. Protein product: CASSFDFSDTQYF. The full variable domain, completed using reference TRBV7-3 and TRBJ2-3, is GAGVSQTPSNKVTEKGKYVELRCDPISGHTALYWYRQSLGQGPEFLIYFQGTGAADDSGLPNDRFFAVRPEGSVSTLKIQRTERGDSAVYLCASSFDFSDTQYFGPGTRLTVL.

The chain employs TRBV4-3 and TRBJ2-7, with D uncertain. Trimming left V 1 base short and J 2 bases short, with 12 bases between. The CDR3 length is 15 residues. Germline V gene sequence: CDR1 LGHNA, CDR2 YSLEER. As DNA, the CDR3 is TGCGCCAGCAGCCAAGGTCTTACCGGAACCTACGAGCAGTACTTC. Its protein is CASSQGLTGTYEQYF.

The gene calls are TRBV19 and TRBJ1-1; D ambiguous. Germline CDR1 and CDR2: LNHDA and SQIVND (reference sequence). The CDR3 contains 13 residues. V was cut by 1 base and J by 3 bases, with 6 bases left in between. The CDR3 sequence: CASSIGGDTEAFF. CDR3 DNA sequence: TGTGCCAGTAGTATAGGGGGTGACACTGAAGCTTTCTTT.

The V gene is TRBV4-2, the J gene TRBJ2-7; TRBD2 aligns across 9 bases. Germline V gene data show CDR1 as LGHNA and CDR2 as YNFKEQ. The CDR3 is 17 residues long. With V trimmed by 3 bases and J by 0 bases, 9 bases remained unmatched. The CDR3 loop is CASSQGGGAGSSYEQYF. The DNA for the CDR3 is TGTGCCAGCAGCCAGGGCGGGGGGGCCGGGAGCTCCTACGAGCAGTACTTC.

The rearrangement joins TRBV5-4 to TRBJ2-7; 11 bases are a match to TRBD1. Germline CDR1 reads SGHNT; CDR2 reads YYREEE (reference sequence). The CDR3 spans 15 residues. Trimming at V came to 4 bases and at J to 4 bases, leaving 7 bases not matched to a gene. The CDR3 reads CASSTGQGAVYEQYF. The CDR3 DNA reads TGTGCCAGCAGCACCGGACAGGGGGCGGTGTACGAGCAGTACTTC.

This rearrangement joins TRBV7-2 to TRBJ1-4; the match to TRBD1 covers 8 bases. J lost 5 bases, V lost 5 bases, and 7 bases had no gene match. The CDR3 loop spans 15 amino acids. The V gene's germline CDR1 is SGHTA and CDR2 FQGNSA. The CDR3 reads CASSLYGTGNEKLFF. CDR3 DNA: TGTGCCAGCAGCCTTTACGGGACAGGCAATGAAAAACTGTTTTTT.

The J gene is TRBJ1-6, the V gene TRBV9; 7 bases are shared with TRBD1. This CDR3 has 15 residues. V lost 3 bases and J lost 7; bases outside the gene matches: 7. CDR1 and CDR2 (germline): SGDLS, YYNGEE. The CDR3 reads CASSAATGHNSPLHF. The DNA of the CDR3 is TGTGCCAGCAGCGCAGCGACAGGGCACAATTCACCCCTCCACTTT.

The chain couples TRBV13 to TRBJ1-4; D is unresolved. Per the germline V gene, CDR1 is PRHDT and CDR2 is FYEKMQ (reference sequence). Trimming left V 3 bases short and J 0 bases short, with 8 bases between. The CDR3 is 15 residues long. CDR3 sequence (DNA): TGTGCCAGCAGCTTTGGTAATCCAACTAATGAAAAACTGTTTTTT. It is translated as CASSFGNPTNEKLFF.

The chain links TRBV5-6 to TRBJ2-7, with unresolved D. The V end was cut by 5 bases, the J end by 6 bases, with 12 bases between. CDR1 is SGHDT, CDR2 YYEEEE, per germline. The CDR3 totals 12 residues. CDR3 coding DNA: TGTGCCAGCAGTCAGGAGCTGGGCGAGCAGTACTTC. Translating gives CASSQELGEQYF.

V and J are TRBV27 and TRBJ1-5, with unresolved D. Germline CDR1 and CDR2: MNHEY and SMNVEV (reference sequence). V shed 6 bases and J shed 7 bases, with 22 bases lying between them. The CDR3 has 16 amino acids. The CDR3 here is CASRPNPGRASQPQHF. CDR3 coding DNA: TGTGCCAGCAGGCCTAATCCGGGGAGGGCGAGCCAGCCCCAGCATTTT.

A single count supports this clone. The V call is TRBV2, the J call TRBJ2-3; possibly TRBD1 or TRBD2 for D (5 bases each). Trimming cost V 6 bases and J 6 bases, with 22 bases left between them. This CDR3 is 16 amino acids long. Germline V gene data show CDR1 as SNHLY and CDR2 as FYNNEI. CDR3: CASRERVGGSLDTQYF. CDR3 sequence (DNA): TGTGCCAGCAGAGAGAGGGTTGGGGGTAGTTTGGATACGCAGTATTTT.

This clone has more than one count but fewer than ten. The rearrangement links TRBV30 to TRBJ1-1, with D unclear. With 4 bases removed from V and 1 base from J, the gap between germline ends came to 10 bases. The CDR3 extends over 13 amino acids. Per the germline V gene, CDR1 is GTSNPN and CDR2 is SVGIG (reference sequence). CDR3 sequence reads: CAWKGRRNTEAFF. The CDR3 DNA sequence: TGTGCCTGGAAAGGGAGGCGGAACACTGAAGCTTTCTTT.

This chain's CDR3 is CASSTPREGLTGEKLFF. DNA for the CDR3: TGTGCCAGTAGTACCCCGCGTGAGGGGCTCACGGGGGAAAAACTGTTTTTT. The chain uses TRBV19 and TRBJ1-4; D possibly corresponds to TRBD1 (5 bases). Germline CDR1 LNHDA, CDR2 SQIVND (reference sequence). Trimming stripped 4 bases from V and 8 bases from J, with 23 bases between. The CDR3 is 17 amino acids.

This sequence joins TRBV9 and TRBJ2-6; 8 nucleotides agree with TRBD1. V was clipped by 3 bases and J by 3 bases; unmatched bases: 2. CDR1 is SGDLS, CDR2 YYNGEE, per germline. There are 15 residues in the CDR3. In DNA, the CDR3 is TGTGCCAGCAGCGCAGGGGGCGGTGGGGCCAACGTCCTGACTTTC. Translation: CASSAGGGGANVLTF.

This clone showed up just a few times. The CDR3 DNA sequence: TGTGCCAGCTCTAGCGGGGGGGAAACAGATACGCAGTATTTT. Amino acids: CASSSGGETDTQYF. V is TRBV27 and J is TRBJ2-3; 12 nucleotides agree with TRBD2. The CDR3 has 14 amino acids. After removal of 8 bases from V and 3 bases from J, the junction contained 3 bases not matched to a gene. Germline V gives CDR1 MNHEY, CDR2 SMNVEV (reference sequence).

The chain uses TRBV6-5 and TRBJ2-2; D not certain. Germline V gives CDR1 MNHEY, CDR2 SVGAGI. V dropped 2 bases and J dropped 9 bases, with 10 bases sitting between them. CDR3 size: 13 residues. The CDR3: CASSYGLPRELFF. The DNA for the CDR3 is TGTGCCAGCAGTTACGGGCTTCCCCGGGAGCTGTTTTTT.

This chain uses TRBV5-1 with TRBJ1-1, with 10 bases aligning to TRBD1. Trimming removed 4 bases from V and 5 bases from J; junction bases left unmatched: 5. Germline assignment: CDR1 SGHRS and CDR2 YFSETQ. The CDR3 totals 14 residues. CDR3 nucleotide sequence: TGCGCCAGCAGCCGGGGACAGGGGCGGACTGAAGCTTTCTTT. Amino acid sequence: CASSRGQGRTEAFF. Drawing the rest from reference TRBV5-1 and TRBJ1-1, the complete variable domain is KAGVTQTPRYLIKTRGQQVTLSCSPISGHRSVSWYQQTPGQGLQFLFEYFSETQRNKGNFPGRFSGRQFSNSRSEMNVSTLELGDSALYLCASSRGQGRTEAFFGQGTRLTVV.

The rearrangement joins TRBV19 to TRBJ1-1; 7 nucleotides match TRBD1. CDR1 is LNHDA and CDR2 is SQIVND in the germline V gene (reference sequence). This CDR3 is 14 amino acids long. The V and J ends lost 3 bases and 4 bases, in that order; junction bases with no gene match: 5. DNA for the CDR3: TGTGCCAGTAGTATCGACAGGGTTCGCACTGAAGCTTTCTTT. Residues: CASSIDRVRTEAFF. The variable domain in full, with the rest retrieved from reference TRBV19 and TRBJ1-1, is DGGITQSPKYLFRKEGQNVTLSCEQNLNHDAMYWYRQDPGQGLRLIYYSQIVNDFQKGDIAEGYSVSREKKESFPLTVTSAQKNPTAFYLCASSIDRVRTEAFFGQGTRLTVV.

The V gene is TRBV2, the J gene TRBJ1-4; D possibly corresponds to TRBD1 (6 bases). CDR1 is SNHLY and CDR2 is FYNNEI in the germline V gene. The V and J ends lost 7 bases and 0 bases respectively, with 6 bases between them. The CDR3 consists of 13 residues. In nucleotides, the CDR3 is TGTGCCAGCAACAGGGCAACTAATGAAAAACTGTTTTTT. Protein: CASNRATNEKLFF.

The chain employs TRBV6-4 and TRBJ1-2, with no clear D. Trimming shortened V by 3 bases and J by 2 bases, and 10 bases separated the two germline ends. CDR1 and CDR2 from the germline V gene are MRHNA and SNTAGT. The CDR3 runs to 14 residues. The CDR3 nucleotides are TGTGCCAGCAGTGAGAGAGAGGGAAACTATGGCTACACCTTC. This encodes CASSEREGNYGYTF.

This clone appeared a few times. The DNA of the CDR3 is TGTGCCTGGAGCCCTGGGACAGGTGAAGCTTTCTTT. It codes for CAWSPGTGEAFF. The chain carries TRBV30 and TRBJ1-1; the match to TRBD1 covers 8 bases. Trimming cost V 3 bases and J 7 bases; bases outside gene matches: 4. CDR1 and CDR2 from the germline V gene are GTSNPN and SVGIG (reference sequence). The CDR3 consists of 12 residues.

The chain links TRBV27 to TRBJ1-1; D perhaps matches TRBD1 (5 bases). Germline lookup yields CDR1 MNHEY and CDR2 SMNVEV (reference sequence). This CDR3 is built from 12 residues. Trimming cost V 8 bases and J 10 bases, with 17 bases left between them. Here the CDR3 reads CASGSGLTSAFF. The DNA of the CDR3 is TGTGCCAGCGGGTCAGGGTTAACCTCAGCTTTCTTT.

This clone appeared once. The J gene is TRBJ2-5, the V gene TRBV4-1; D possibly corresponds to TRBD1 (6 bases). Trimming took off 2 bases at V and 3 bases at J, with 13 bases between the two ends. Germline loops: CDR1 MGHRA, CDR2 YSYEKL. CDR3 size: 15 residues. The CDR3 protein is CASSQSPQGKETQYF. The CDR3 region has the DNA TGCGCCAGCAGCCAAAGCCCGCAGGGGAAAGAGACCCAGTACTTC.

The chain recombines TRBV6-6 with TRBJ1-4, with TRBD1 matching 10 bases. The germline gives CDR1 MNHNY, CDR2 SVGAGI (reference sequence). The CDR3 sequence is 13 residues long. Trimming removed 7 bases from V and 8 bases from J; junction bases left unmatched: 4. For the CDR3, the DNA is TGTGCCAGCAACACGGACAGGGGGGAAAAACTGTTTTTT. Protein: CASNTDRGEKLFF.

The chain links TRBV2 to TRBJ2-2, with D uncertain. Trimming took 6 bases from V and 7 from J, leaving 15 bases between them. This CDR3 comprises 14 residues. The germline V gene has CDR1 SNHLY and CDR2 FYNNEI. The CDR3 DNA reads as TGTGCCAGCAGACCTCTAGAATTGATCGGGGAGCTGTTTTTT. Encoded protein: CASRPLELIGELFF.

The CDR3 bases are TGTGCCAGCAGCTTGGCCGCAGGGGTTAGCACAGATACGCAGTATTTT. Translating gives CASSLAAGVSTDTQYF. The chain is built from TRBV5-8 and TRBJ2-3; a possible D gene is TRBD1 (6 bases). Per the germline V gene, CDR1 is SGHTS and CDR2 is YDEGEE. The V end was cut by 0 bases, the J end by 0 bases, with 11 bases between. This CDR3 is built from 16 residues.

The CDR3 loop is CASSLQGATFTDTQYF. The CDR3 nucleotides are TGTGCCAGCAGCCTTCAAGGGGCCACGTTCACAGATACGCAGTATTTT. The chain combines TRBV5-6 with TRBJ2-3, with a weak D call TRBD1 (5 bases). CDR3 length: 16 residues. CDR1 and CDR2 from the germline V gene are SGHDT and YYEEEE. With 4 bases removed from V and 2 bases from J, the gap between germline ends came to 17 bases.